The present TCR beta chain was sequenced within a study of neurological immune-mediated disorders. Germline V lookup: CDR1 SGHDN, CDR2 FVKESK. There are 13 residues in the CDR3. With 7 bases removed from V and 8 bases from J, the gap between germline ends came to 17 bases. In TCRdb, the 5' RACE reads were re-called with MiXCR into one record per CDR3 protein. The sample records over 35,000 distinct CDR3 sequences, 9.5% to 15% being singletons. This clonotype was seen a handful of times. The TCR sequence derives from a female donor in good health. Sequenced material: PBMCs. V gene TRBV14 combines with J gene TRBJ1-2; D gene ambiguous. CDR3 in amino acids: CASTPEGEGGYTF. CDR3 in DNA: TGTGCCAGCACCCCCGAGGGTGAAGGGGGCTACACCTTC. Full variable domain (missing parts from reference TRBV14 and TRBJ1-2): EAGVTQFPSHSVIEKGQTVTLRCDPISGHDNLYWYRRVMGKEIKFLLHFVKESKQDESGMPNNRFLAERTGGTYSTLKVQPAELEDSGVYFCASTPEGEGGYTFGSGTRLTVV.